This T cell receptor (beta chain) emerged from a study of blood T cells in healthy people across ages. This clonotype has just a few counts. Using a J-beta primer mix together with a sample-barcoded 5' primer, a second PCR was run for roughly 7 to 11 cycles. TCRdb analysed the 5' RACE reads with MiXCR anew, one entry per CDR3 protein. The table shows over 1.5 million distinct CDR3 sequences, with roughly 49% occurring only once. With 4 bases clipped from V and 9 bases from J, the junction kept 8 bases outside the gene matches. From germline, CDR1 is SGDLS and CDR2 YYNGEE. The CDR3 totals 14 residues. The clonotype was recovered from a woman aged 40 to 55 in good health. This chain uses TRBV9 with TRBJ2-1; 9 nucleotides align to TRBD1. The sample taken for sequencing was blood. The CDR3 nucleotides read TGTGCCAGCAGCCCACCGGACAGGGGAGTTGAGCAGTTCTTC. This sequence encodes CASSPPDRGVEQFF.